This record concerns one T cell receptor (beta chain) sequence. Cohorts were determined from participant-reported clinical history. The CDR3 is 15 residues long. In germline, CDR1 is SGDLS, CDR2 YYNGEE. The V end was cut by 0 bases, the J end by 3 bases, with 10 bases between. The data derive from a study of blood T cell repertoires in COVID-19. The authors' processing: Reference gene primer amplification yielded estimated nucleated cell counts. Clones were sequenced by immunoSEQ multiplex PCR, and TCRdb holds only the in-frame ones, with some missing. V and J calls and clone size are given by that table; D and trimming were obtained from the DNA. This sample has around 240,000 clones; 90% to 95% occur once, and the top ten carry 1.2%.

The sequenced material came from PBMCs or T cells enriched from blood (not recorded which). The sequence was obtained from a human donor in a cohort exposed to, infected with or recovered from COVID-19 (not recorded which). The donor label of this sample is uncertain. The rearrangement joins TRBV9 to TRBJ2-1; possible D gene TRBD1, 6 bases. This CDR3 reads CASSVGAGDYNEQFF. For the CDR3, the DNA is TGTGCCAGCAGCGTAGGGGCAGGGGACTACAATGAGCAGTTCTTC.